The text below deals with one T cell receptor beta chain. Its antigen is unidentified. It was CD45RO-negative cells, positively selected for CCR7, that made up naive CD8 cells, with terminally differentiated effector memory CD45RA+ cells excluded. The sample comes from a study of shared clonotypes between healthy human individuals. Deep-level running was used for the assay. TCRdb keeps only in-frame clones here, not all; method: immunoSEQ multiplex PCR. The sample holds over 2,000,000 clones, 93% seen once. Points from the study as a whole: Donors were few, which limited the genetic and exposure-history diversity represented. Non-shared clonotypes had lower generation probabilities than clonotypes shared by all four sorted-subset donors. Shared clonotypes: about 5.3% naive CD4, around 4% naive CD8, about 2.2% memory CD4, about 0.41% memory CD8.

This sequence was found in a man younger than 30 in good health. Some clones in this sample may be carry-over from other donors' samples. Input material: naive CD8+ T cells from PBMCs.

The CDR3 region has the DNA TGTGCCTGGACCCCGACAGGGTCCGGGGAGCTGTTTTTT. This codes for CAWTPTGSGELFF. The V gene is TRBV30, the J gene TRBJ2-2; TRBD1 matches at 7 bases. Germline V lookup: CDR1 GTSNPN, CDR2 SVGIG (reference sequence). Losses at the gene ends were 4 bases for V and 6 bases for J; bases not matched to a gene: 5. The CDR3 is 13 amino acids. The whole variable domain, remainder taken from reference TRBV30 and TRBJ2-2, is SQTIHQWPATLVQPVGSPLSLECTVEGTSNPNLYWYRQAAGRGLQLLFYSVGIGQISSEVPQNLSASRPQDRQFILSSKKLLLSDSGFYLCAWTPTGSGELFFGEGSRLTVL.